Listed below are T cell receptor beta chains from one sample, sequenced in a study of blood T cell repertoires in COVID-19. The method was immunoSEQ multiplex PCR; TCRdb's version includes in-frame clones alone and lacks a portion of them. Among around 130,000 clones listed, approximately 80% were seen once. Material for sequencing was peripheral blood. The origin of the receptors is a human donor in a cohort sampled during active COVID-19. Both conserved end residues are part of each CDR3. A D gene is named only where the DNA matches it firmly. Not all rows give a size; the values are once, few, many and, for expanded clones, a class.

D	V	size	J	CDR3	DNA
-	TRBV6-1	few	TRBJ2-3	CASSEARLGTQYF	TGTGCCAGCAGTGAAGCCAGGTTGGGTACGCAGTATTTT
TRBD2	TRBV28	few	TRBJ2-3	CASSFGAGGLDTQYF	TGTGCCAGCAGTTTCGGAGCGGGGGGACTAGATACGCAGTATTTT
TRBD2	TRBV19	-	TRBJ2-1	CASSIVAGGSPRNEQFF	TGTGCCAGTAGTATAGTAGCGGGGGGCTCCCCCCGCAATGAGCAGTTCTTC
-	TRBV12-3/TRBV12-4	-	TRBJ2-5	CASSRDNKETQYF	TGTGCCAGCAGCCGGGACAACAAAGAGACCCAGTACTTC
-	TRBV5-5	-	TRBJ1-4	CASSFWGANEKLFF	TGTGCCAGCAGCTTCTGGGGAGCTAATGAAAAACTGTTTTTT
TRBD2	TRBV28	-	TRBJ2-2	CASSRQTSPTGELFF	TGTGCCAGCAGCCGGCAGACTAGCCCAACCGGGGAGCTGTTTTTT
TRBD2	TRBV18	-	TRBJ2-5	CASSPSGTSGTQYF	TGTGCCAGCTCACCATCCGGGACTAGCGGGACCCAGTACTTC
-	TRBV7-9	few	TRBJ1-3	CASSPGAYSGNTIYF	TGTGCCAGCAGCCCAGGGGCATACTCTGGAAACACCATATATTTT
TRBD1	TRBV5-4	-	TRBJ1-6	CASGVQGLNSPLHF	TGTGCCAGCGGGGTACAGGGGCTGAATTCACCCCTCCACTTT
TRBD2	TRBV11-2	-	TRBJ2-1	CASSLFGGAYNEQFF	TGTGCCAGCAGCTTATTCGGGGGGGCCTACAATGAGCAGTTCTTC
-	TRBV11-2	-	TRBJ1-1	CASRLHLNTEAFF	TGTGCCAGCAGATTACATCTGAACACTGAAGCTTTCTTT
TRBD1	TRBV5-8	-	TRBJ2-7	CASSFDRGLYEQYF	TGTGCCAGCAGCTTCGACAGGGGACTTTACGAGCAGTACTTC
-	TRBV3-1/TRBV3-2	-	TRBJ2-7	CASSQDGVPTYEQYF	TGTGCCAGCAGCCAAGACGGAGTCCCGACCTACGAGCAGTACTTC
TRBD1	TRBV6-6	-	TRBJ1-1	CASTLGQGAAEAFF	TGTGCCAGCACCTTAGGACAGGGGGCGGCTGAAGCTTTCTTT
TRBD2	TRBV19	-	TRBJ2-3	CATSSGGRIDTQYF	TGTGCCACCTCTAGCGGGGGGCGGATAGATACGCAGTATTTT
TRBD2	TRBV4-1	-	TRBJ2-7	CASSQALLAAYEQYF	TGCGCCAGCAGCCAAGCATTGCTAGCGGCCTACGAGCAGTACTTC
TRBD1	TRBV18	-	TRBJ1-2	CASSPSPEQGARYGYTF	TGTGCCAGCTCACCGAGCCCTGAACAGGGGGCTCGATATGGCTACACCTTC
TRBD1	TRBV7-9	-	TRBJ2-5	CASSLPGTGQETQYF	TGTGCCAGCAGCTTACCCGGGACAGGCCAAGAGACCCAGTACTTC
-	TRBV6-2/TRBV6-3	-	TRBJ2-1	CASSFSPSGSRHYNEQFF	TGTGCCAGCAGTTTTTCCCCAAGCGGATCCCGTCATTACAATGAGCAGTTCTTC
TRBD2	TRBV10-1	-	TRBJ2-3	CATRSGGTDTQYF	TGCGCCACCCGTAGCGGGGGGACAGATACGCAGTATTTT
-	TRBV7-2	-	TRBJ2-3	CASSPQQSTDTQYF	TGTGCCAGCAGCCCCCAACAGAGCACAGATACGCAGTATTTT
TRBD1	TRBV28	-	TRBJ2-7	CASGIGTDYEQYF	TGTGCCAGCGGGATTGGGACAGATTACGAGCAGTACTTC
-	TRBV28	-	TRBJ1-2	CASSLTGIYGYTF	TGTGCCAGCAGTTTAACAGGGATTTATGGCTACACCTTC
-	TRBV7-6	-	TRBJ2-1	CASSLGPGSYNEQFF	TGTGCCAGCAGCTTAGGCCCCGGGTCCTACAATGAGCAGTTCTTC
TRBD1	TRBV6-2/TRBV6-3	-	TRBJ1-5	CASSPTGGDNQPQHF	TGTGCCAGCAGTCCGACAGGGGGGGACAATCAGCCCCAGCATTTT
-	TRBV7-8	-	TRBJ1-1	CASSFEEREAFF	TGTGCCAGCAGCTTTGAGGAACGTGAAGCTTTCTTT
-	TRBV4-1	-	TRBJ1-4	CASSQDATGLNEKLFF	TGCGCCAGCAGCCAAGACGCGACAGGACTTAATGAAAAACTGTTTTTT
TRBD2	TRBV5-1	-	TRBJ2-3	CASSLGGGVADTQYF	TGCGCCAGCAGCTTGGGCGGGGGGGTCGCAGATACGCAGTATTTT
-	TRBV4-1	-	TRBJ2-1	CASSQGSGPSSYNEQFF	TGCGCCAGCAGCCAAGGGAGCGGGCCGAGCTCCTACAATGAGCAGTTCTTC
TRBD1	TRBV11-3	-	TRBJ1-1	CASSRTGRFTEAFF	TGTGCCAGCAGCAGGACAGGGAGGTTCACTGAAGCTTTCTTT
TRBD2	TRBV7-9	-	TRBJ2-1	CASSLVITSGGYNEQFF	TGTGCCAGCAGCTTAGTCATAACTAGCGGGGGGTACAATGAGCAGTTCTTC
TRBD2	TRBV7-2	-	TRBJ2-5	CASSSPPGGGRETQYF	TGTGCCAGCAGCTCCCCCCCCGGCGGGGGTCGAGAGACCCAGTACTTC
-	TRBV6-5	-	TRBJ1-5	CASRAFGGRAQHF	TGTGCCAGCAGGGCCTTTGGGGGGAGGGCCCAGCATTTT
TRBD1	TRBV10-3	-	TRBJ1-6	CAVRTGDSPLHF	TGTGCCGTTAGAACAGGGGATTCACCCCTCCACTTT
TRBD1	TRBV5-1	-	TRBJ2-5	CASSLQGYLMETQYF	TGCGCCAGCAGCTTACAGGGGTATTTGATGGAGACCCAGTACTTC
-	TRBV29-1	few	TRBJ1-2	CSAEELQGGYTF	TGCAGCGCTGAGGAACTCCAGGGAGGCTACACCTTC
TRBD1	TRBV10-2	-	TRBJ2-2	CATRQGAVGELFF	TGCGCCACCCGACAGGGGGCAGTCGGGGAGCTGTTTTTT
TRBD1	TRBV6-5	once	TRBJ1-5	CASYGTGEQPQHF	TGTGCCAGCTACGGGACAGGGGAGCAGCCCCAGCATTTT
TRBD1	TRBV9	-	TRBJ1-2	CASSPGQFYGYTF	TGTGCCAGCAGCCCGGGACAGTTCTATGGCTACACCTTC
TRBD2	TRBV5-4	-	TRBJ2-2	CASSPGLAGGPGGELFF	TGTGCCAGCAGCCCGGGACTAGCGGGGGGGCCCGGCGGGGAGCTGTTTTTT
TRBD1	TRBV5-1	-	TRBJ1-4	CASSLMQGETNEKLFF	TGCGCCAGCAGCTTGATGCAGGGGGAGACTAATGAAAAACTGTTTTTT
-	TRBV12-3/TRBV12-4	-	TRBJ1-2	CASSVAGHGYTF	TGTGCCAGCAGTGTGGCGGGTCATGGCTACACCTTC
-	TRBV3-1/TRBV3-2	-	TRBJ1-1	CASDPNRGSRNTEAFF	TGTGCCAGCGACCCAAACCGCGGCAGCCGGAACACTGAAGCTTTCTTT
-	TRBV7-8	-	TRBJ2-1	CASSLITDTEQFF	TGTGCCAGCAGCCTAATTACAGACACTGAGCAGTTCTTC
TRBD1	TRBV23-1	-	TRBJ1-1	CASSHPDRNRNLEAFF	TGCGCCAGCAGTCACCCGGACAGGAATCGAAACCTTGAAGCTTTCTTT
TRBD1	TRBV3-1/TRBV3-2	-	TRBJ1-1	CASSQWGQQNTEAFF	TGTGCCAGCAGCCAATGGGGACAGCAGAACACTGAAGCTTTCTTT
TRBD1	TRBV3-1/TRBV3-2	-	TRBJ2-3	CASSQAVATGTDTQYF	TGTGCCAGCAGCCAAGCCGTAGCGACAGGGACAGATACGCAGTATTTT
-	TRBV10-3	-	TRBJ2-7	CAISESPGTGPRPYEQYF	TGTGCCATCAGTGAGTCCCCTGGTACAGGGCCAAGGCCCTACGAGCAGTACTTC
-	TRBV19	-	TRBJ2-4	CASSIDRGRGKNIQYF	TGTGCCAGTAGTATAGATCGCGGCAGGGGCAAAAACATTCAGTACTTC
-	TRBV19	-	TRBJ2-3	CASSMGGPNTDTQYF	TGTGCCAGTAGTATGGGCGGGCCTAACACAGATACGCAGTATTTT
TRBD1	TRBV29-1	-	TRBJ1-2	CSVGTGTGGDGYTF	TGCAGCGTTGGTACAGGGACAGGGGGCGATGGCTACACCTTC
TRBD2	TRBV9	-	TRBJ2-1	CASSGLAIEQFF	TGTGCCAGCAGCGGACTAGCTATTGAGCAGTTCTTC
-	TRBV6-1	-	TRBJ2-5	CASSEDWGGGETQYF	TGTGCCAGCAGTGAAGATTGGGGTGGAGGGGAGACCCAGTACTTC
-	TRBV5-4	once	TRBJ2-5	CASSSAGRQETQYF	TGTGCCAGCAGCTCAGCGGGTCGGCAAGAGACCCAGTACTTC
-	TRBV18	-	TRBJ1-1	CATDWGVNTEAFF	TGTGCCACCGATTGGGGGGTAAACACTGAAGCTTTCTTT